This T cell receptor beta chain was captured in a study of T cells after yellow fever vaccination (dated by TCRdb to between 2018 and 2021). General notes on the study: Libraries from fractions with low cell numbers were prepared with the SMART-Seq v4 Ultra Low Input RNA kit. Blood was drawn at multiple timepoints before and after primary and secondary immunization, with bulk PBMC replicates and cell subsets isolated. Two healthy male donors made up the cohort, one aged 18 to 30 years and the other aged 30 to 39 years. To follow T-cell clones before and after primary and booster YFV17D yellow fever vaccination, bulk TCR alpha and beta repertoires were sequenced over time.

This clonotype was observed a handful of times. No antigen is known for it. Per-nucleotide qualities are absent, and no much larger clonotype sits a single base away. The CDR3 covers 15 residues, taking in both the cysteine and the phenylalanine. Left in the record is the CDR3 DNA by itself, 45 bases read in frame from the first base. Ends trimmed: V by 2 bases, J by 7 bases; bases unmatched to a gene: 8. The germline V gene supplies CDR1 SGHRS and CDR2 YFSETQ. In light of the paper, this sample's treatment or condition label describes: live attenuated yellow fever vaccine strain. At every blood-draw timepoint, two biological replicates of bulk PBMCs were collected. PBMCs were isolated from peripheral blood using a standard Ficoll-Paque protocol. TriZol was used to extract RNA from bulk PBMCs, from CD4 and CD8 fractions, and from dextramer-positive and dextramer-negative fractions. The paper's findings and limits, for the study overall: After the booster, most of the clones that had expanded following primary vaccination were detected again (almost 98% of CD4 and around 88% of CD8), which suggests that memory was broadly maintained. Because the study included only two donors, the extent to which the findings can be generalized is limited. Compared with the primary T-cell response, the secondary T-cell response was weaker but faster, peaking on day 5 rather than day 15. A small share of clonotypes was detected in both CD4 and CD8 compartments, with the overlap likely arising from convergent recombination. Computational filtering was needed because FACS-sorted repertoires could contain abundant contaminating clonotypes from the bulk population.

TCR cDNA was made using 5'RACE template switching, a step that added a universal primer site and unique molecular identifiers. cDNA synthesis was primed from both the TCR alpha and TCR beta constant segments. Library amplification involved two PCR steps, and the second step added sample barcodes and sequencing adapters. Sequencing of the libraries was done on either Illumina HiSeq 2500 (2x100 bp) or NovaSeq (2x150 bp). On the authors' methods: MIGEC handled demultiplexing of reads and collapsing into UMI consensus sequences, while MiXCR performed V(D)J alignment. Vaccine-responding clonotypes were identified with edgeR using replicate PBMC samples, with FDR below 0.01 and a log2 fold change above 5 up to day 15 being required. CD4 or CD8 identity was assigned to each bulk clonotype according to whether the clonotype was present at higher abundance in the sequenced CD4 repertoire or the sequenced CD8 repertoire. The public reads were quality trimmed at Q25 with fastp and then assembled into clones with MiXCR by TCRdb, keeping productive beta chains. When rows share a CDR3 protein, they turn into one entry using the most common DNA and genes. These V and J calls are TCRdb output, not the study's own analysis. The sample contains 500,000 to 650,000 distinct CDR3 sequences, about 13% of them found a single time. The ten largest clones represent over 11% of the sample.

The chain employs TRBV5-1 and TRBJ2-1, with 8 middle bases fitting TRBD2. The TCR sequence derives from a man aged 30 to 45 who received the YFV17D yellow fever vaccine. The input for sequencing was PBMCs, taken on the day of the yellow fever booster vaccination. The CDR3 is CASSLDSGTGNEQFF. The nucleotides are TGCGCCAGCAGCTTAGATAGCGGGACGGGGAATGAGCAGTTCTTC.